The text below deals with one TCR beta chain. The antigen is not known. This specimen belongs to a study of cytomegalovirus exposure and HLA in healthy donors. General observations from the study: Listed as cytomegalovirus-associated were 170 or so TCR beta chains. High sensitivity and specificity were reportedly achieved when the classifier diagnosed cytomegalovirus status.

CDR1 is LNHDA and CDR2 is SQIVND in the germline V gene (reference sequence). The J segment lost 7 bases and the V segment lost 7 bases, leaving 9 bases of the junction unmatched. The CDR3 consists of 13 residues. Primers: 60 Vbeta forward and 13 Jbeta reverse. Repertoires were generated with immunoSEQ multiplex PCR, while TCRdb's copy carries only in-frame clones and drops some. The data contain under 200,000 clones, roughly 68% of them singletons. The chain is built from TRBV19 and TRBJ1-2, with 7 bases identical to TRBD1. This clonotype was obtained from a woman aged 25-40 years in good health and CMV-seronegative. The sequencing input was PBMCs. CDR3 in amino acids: CASTITGAGGYTF. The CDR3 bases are TGTGCCAGTACTATCACAGGGGCTGGTGGCTACACCTTC.